This T cell receptor beta chain was profiled in a study of blood T cell repertoires in COVID-19. Under the authors' procedure: Amplification from reference gene primers served as the basis for estimated nucleated cell counts. Profiled with immunoSEQ multiplex PCR; TCRdb holds only in-frame clones, not every one. V, J and clone size are taken as reported in that table, and D and trimming were inferred from the DNA itself. The sample lists 250,000 to 300,000 clones; around 86% were seen once. Cohort 3 recovered donors had two negative PCRs, clearance, or symptom resolution. Germline V lookup: CDR1 GTSNPN, CDR2 SVGIG (reference sequence). V dropped 2 bases and J dropped 6 bases, with 11 bases sitting between them. The CDR3 spans 12 residues.

This rearrangement joins TRBV30 to TRBJ2-7; the D gene is possibly TRBD1 (5 bases). The TCR was taken from a man younger than 35 who had recovered from COVID-19. Specimen: PBMCs or T cells enriched from blood (not recorded which). CDR3 sequence reads: CAWSSTGVEQYF. CDR3 bases: TGTGCCTGGAGTTCTACAGGAGTCGAGCAGTACTTC.